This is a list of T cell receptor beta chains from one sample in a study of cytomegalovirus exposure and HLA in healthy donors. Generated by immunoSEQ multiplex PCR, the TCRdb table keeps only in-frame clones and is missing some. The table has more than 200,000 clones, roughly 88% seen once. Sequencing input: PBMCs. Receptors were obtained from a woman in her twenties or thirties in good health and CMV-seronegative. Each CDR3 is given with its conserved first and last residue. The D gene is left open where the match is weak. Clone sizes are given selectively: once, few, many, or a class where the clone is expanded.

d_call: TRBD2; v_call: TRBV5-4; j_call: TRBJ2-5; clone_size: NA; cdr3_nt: TGTGCCAGCAGCTTAGCGGGAGGGTACCGGGAGACCCAGTACTTC; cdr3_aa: CASSLAGGYRETQYF
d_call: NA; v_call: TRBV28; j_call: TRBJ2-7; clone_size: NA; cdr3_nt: TGTGCCAGCAAGGAAGAACCGAGGTCCTACGAGCAGTACTTC; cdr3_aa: CASKEEPRSYEQYF
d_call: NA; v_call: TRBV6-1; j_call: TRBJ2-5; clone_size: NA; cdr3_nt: TGTGCCAGCAGTGAAGTCCCGGGAAGGCAGGAGACCCAGTACTTC; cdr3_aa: CASSEVPGRQETQYF
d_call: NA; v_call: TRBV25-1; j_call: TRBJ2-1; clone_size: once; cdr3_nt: TGTGCCAGCAGTTCCCCGGCGGGCCCCAATGAGCAGTTCTTC; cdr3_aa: CASSSPAGPNEQFF
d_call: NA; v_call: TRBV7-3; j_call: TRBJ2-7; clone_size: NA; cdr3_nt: TGTGCCAGCAGCACTCAGGGGGGAGGCTACGAGCAGTACTTC; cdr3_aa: CASSTQGGGYEQYF
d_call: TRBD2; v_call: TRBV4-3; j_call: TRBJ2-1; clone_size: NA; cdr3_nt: TGCGCCAGCAGCCAGTATAGCGGGGAAACCTACAATGAGCAGTTCTTC; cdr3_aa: CASSQYSGETYNEQFF
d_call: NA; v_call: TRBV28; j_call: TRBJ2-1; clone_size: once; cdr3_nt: TGTGCCAGCAGGAGGGACCCCGCTTACAATGAGCAGTTCTTC; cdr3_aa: CASRRDPAYNEQFF
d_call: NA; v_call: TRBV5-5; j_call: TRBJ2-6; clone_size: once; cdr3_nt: TGTGCCAGCGAGAAACGAGGCTCTGGGGCCAACGTCCTGACTTTC; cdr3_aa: CASEKRGSGANVLTF
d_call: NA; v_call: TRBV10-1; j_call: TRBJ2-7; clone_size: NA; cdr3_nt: TGCGCCAGCAGTGAGTCGAGGGGGACCCCCTACGAGCAGTACTTC; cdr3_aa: CASSESRGTPYEQYF
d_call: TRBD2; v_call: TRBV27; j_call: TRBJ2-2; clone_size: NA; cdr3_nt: TGTGCCAGCACACTAGCGGGAATCCCCGGGGAGCTGTTTTTT; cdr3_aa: CASTLAGIPGELFF
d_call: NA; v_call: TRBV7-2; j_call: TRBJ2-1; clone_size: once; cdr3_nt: TGTGCCAGCAGCTTGGGGATAGCCTACAATGAGCAGTTCTTC; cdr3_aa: CASSLGIAYNEQFF
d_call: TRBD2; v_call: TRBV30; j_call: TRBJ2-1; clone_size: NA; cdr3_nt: TGTGCCTGGAGTCTAATTCCCGCGACTAGCGGGTTATACAATGAGCAGTTCTTC; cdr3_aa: CAWSLIPATSGLYNEQFF
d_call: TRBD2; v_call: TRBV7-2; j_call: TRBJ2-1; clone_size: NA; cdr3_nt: TGTGCCAGCAGCTTAGGGACTAGCCCCCAGGAGCAGTTCTTC; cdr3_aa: CASSLGTSPQEQFF
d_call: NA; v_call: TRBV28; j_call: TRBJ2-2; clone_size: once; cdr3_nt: TGTGCCAGCCGGGACCCCGGTAGGGTCGGGGAGCTGTTTTTT; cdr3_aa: CASRDPGRVGELFF
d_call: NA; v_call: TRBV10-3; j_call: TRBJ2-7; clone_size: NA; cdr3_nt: TGTGCCATCAGTGAAACAGGAGTGAGGGAGCAGTACTTC; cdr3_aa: CAISETGVREQYF
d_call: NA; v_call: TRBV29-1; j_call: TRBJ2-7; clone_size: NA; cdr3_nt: TGCAGCGTTGAAACTGGTCAGGGGGGCTACGAGCAGTACTTC; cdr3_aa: CSVETGQGGYEQYF
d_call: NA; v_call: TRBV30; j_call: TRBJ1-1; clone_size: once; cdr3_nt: TGTGCCTGGAATGGATTCAGGAGAACTGAAGCTTTCTTT; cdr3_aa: CAWNGFRRTEAFF
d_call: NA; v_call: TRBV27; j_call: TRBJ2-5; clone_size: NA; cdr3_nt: TGTGCCAGCAGTTTAGGCCCAGGGAGGCAAGAGACCCAGTACTTC; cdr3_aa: CASSLGPGRQETQYF
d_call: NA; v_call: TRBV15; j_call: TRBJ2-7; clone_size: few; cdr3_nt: TGTGCCACCAGCAAGGCTGACAGGCTCCAGTACTTC; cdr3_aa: CATSKADRLQYF
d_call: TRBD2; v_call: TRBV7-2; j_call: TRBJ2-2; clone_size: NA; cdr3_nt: TGTGCCAGCGATTGGACTAGTAACACCGGGGAGCTGTTTTTT; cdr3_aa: CASDWTSNTGELFF
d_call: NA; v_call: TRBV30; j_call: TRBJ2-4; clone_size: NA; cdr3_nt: TGTGCCTGGAGTTTAGCCAAAAACATTCAGTACTTC; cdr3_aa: CAWSLAKNIQYF
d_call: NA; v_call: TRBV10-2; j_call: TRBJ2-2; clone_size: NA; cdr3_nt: TGCGCCACTTACCAGGACCCGAACACCGGGGAGCTGTTTTTT; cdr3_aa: CATYQDPNTGELFF
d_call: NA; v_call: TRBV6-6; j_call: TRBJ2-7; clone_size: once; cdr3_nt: TGTGCCAGCACCAAGGGGGGGGGCTTTTACGAGCAGTACTTC; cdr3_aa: CASTKGGGFYEQYF
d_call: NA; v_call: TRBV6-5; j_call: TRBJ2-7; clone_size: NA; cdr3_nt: TGTGCCAGCAGTTACCGAGGGATGGGCGAGCAGTACTTC; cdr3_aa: CASSYRGMGEQYF
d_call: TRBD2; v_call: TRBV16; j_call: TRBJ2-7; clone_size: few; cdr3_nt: TGTGCCAGCAGCCAATCGAGCGGGGGATACGAGCAGTACTTC; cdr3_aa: CASSQSSGGYEQYF
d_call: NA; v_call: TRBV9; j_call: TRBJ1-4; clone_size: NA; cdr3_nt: TGTGCCAGTAGGAGGGACGGAGAAAAACTGTTTTTT; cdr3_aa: CASRRDGEKLFF
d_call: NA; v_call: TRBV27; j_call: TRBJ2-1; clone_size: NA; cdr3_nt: TGTGCCAGCAGTTTGTCCGGCGGGACCTACAATGAGCAGTTCTTC; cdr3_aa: CASSLSGGTYNEQFF
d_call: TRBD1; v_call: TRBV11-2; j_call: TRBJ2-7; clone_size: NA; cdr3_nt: TGTGCCAGCAGCTTAGTTCCAGGGACAGGGTTCAGCTCCTACGAGCAGTACTTC; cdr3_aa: CASSLVPGTGFSSYEQYF
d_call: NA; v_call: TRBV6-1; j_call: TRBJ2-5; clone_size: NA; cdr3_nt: TGTGCCAGCAATTGGGGCAAGACCCAGTACTTC; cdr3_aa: CASNWGKTQYF
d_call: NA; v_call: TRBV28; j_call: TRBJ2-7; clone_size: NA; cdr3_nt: TGTGCCAGCAGTCCTAAAACGGGTGGGGGAAGATATTCCCGAGAGCAGTACTTC; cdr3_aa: CASSPKTGGGRYSREQYF
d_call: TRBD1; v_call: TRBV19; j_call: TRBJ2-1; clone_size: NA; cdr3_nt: TGTGCCAGTAGTTTAGGGACAGGGGGGTACAATGAGCAGTTCTTC; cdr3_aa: CASSLGTGGYNEQFF